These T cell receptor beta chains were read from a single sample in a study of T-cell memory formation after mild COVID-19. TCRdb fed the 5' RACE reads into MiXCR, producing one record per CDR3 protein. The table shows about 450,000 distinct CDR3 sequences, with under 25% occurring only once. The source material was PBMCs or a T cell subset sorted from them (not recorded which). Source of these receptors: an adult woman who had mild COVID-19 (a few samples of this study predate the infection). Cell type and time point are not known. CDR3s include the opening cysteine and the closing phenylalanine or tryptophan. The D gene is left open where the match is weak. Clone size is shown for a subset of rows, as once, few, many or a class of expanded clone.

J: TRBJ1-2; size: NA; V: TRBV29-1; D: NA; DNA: TGCAGCGCCGAGGTCCTTTCCACGGGGCTCTATGGCTACACCTTC; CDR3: CSAEVLSTGLYGYTF
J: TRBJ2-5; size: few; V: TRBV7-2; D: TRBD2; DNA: TGTGCCAGCAGCTTAACTTTGAGCGGGAGTACCCAGTACTTC; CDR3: CASSLTLSGSTQYF
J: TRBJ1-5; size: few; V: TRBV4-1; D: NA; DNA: TGCGCCAGCAGCCAAGAAGGCGGGCAGATTAGCAATCAGCCCCAGCATTTT; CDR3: CASSQEGGQISNQPQHF
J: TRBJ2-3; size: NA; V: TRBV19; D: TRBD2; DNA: TGTGCCAGTGGACAGCCCGGACGCGGGACTAGGGAGTATTTT; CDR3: CASGQPGRGTREYF
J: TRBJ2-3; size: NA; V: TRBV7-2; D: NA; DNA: TGTGCCAGCAGCTTCATCTACACAGATACGCAGTATTTT; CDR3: CASSFIYTDTQYF
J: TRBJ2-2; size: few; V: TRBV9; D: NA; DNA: TGTGCCAGCAGCGCAGGACCGGACACCGGGGAGCTGTTTTTT; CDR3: CASSAGPDTGELFF
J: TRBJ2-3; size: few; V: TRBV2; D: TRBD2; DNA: TGTGCCAGCAGTGTTAGCGGGTCAGCAGATACGCAGTATTTT; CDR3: CASSVSGSADTQYF
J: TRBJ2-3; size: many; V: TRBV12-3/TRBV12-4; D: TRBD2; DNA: TGTGCCAGCAGTTCACCGGGACTACACACAGATACGCAGTATTTT; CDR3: CASSSPGLHTDTQYF
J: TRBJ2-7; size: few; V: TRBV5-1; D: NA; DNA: TGCGCCAGCAGCTTGGGGGCCCCCAACTACTACGAGCAGTACTTC; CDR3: CASSLGAPNYYEQYF
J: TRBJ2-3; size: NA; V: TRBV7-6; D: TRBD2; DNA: TGTGCCAGCAGCTCTAGCGGGGGGGCCGTTTCTAGCACAGATACGCAGTATTTT; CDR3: CASSSSGGAVSSTDTQYF
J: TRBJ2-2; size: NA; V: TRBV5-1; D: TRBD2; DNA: TGCGCCAGCAGCTTCACTAGCGGGCGGGTCACCGGGGAGCTGTTTTTT; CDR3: CASSFTSGRVTGELFF
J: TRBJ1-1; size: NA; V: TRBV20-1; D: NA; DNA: TGCAGTGCTAGGGGCGGCAGGGTGGTGAACACTGAAGCTTTCTTT; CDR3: CSARGGRVVNTEAFF
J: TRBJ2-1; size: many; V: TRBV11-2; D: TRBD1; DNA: TGTGCCAGCAGCATCCGGACAGGGAAACTTTACAATGAGCAGTTCTTC; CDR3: CASSIRTGKLYNEQFF
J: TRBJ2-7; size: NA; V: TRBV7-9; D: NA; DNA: TGTGCCAGCAGCTGGACAGAAAGCTCCTACGAGCAGTACTTC; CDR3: CASSWTESSYEQYF
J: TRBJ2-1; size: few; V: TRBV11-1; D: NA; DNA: TGTGCCAGCAGCCCTGAAAGAGGTGAGCAGTTCTTC; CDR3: CASSPERGEQFF
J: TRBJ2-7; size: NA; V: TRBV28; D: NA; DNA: TGTGCCAGCAGTCTCGAGACTTTCCGCGAGCAGTACTTC; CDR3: CASSLETFREQYF
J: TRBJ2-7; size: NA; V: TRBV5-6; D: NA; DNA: TGTGCCAGCAGCTCCAGAAGGTACGAGCAGTACTTC; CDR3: CASSSRRYEQYF
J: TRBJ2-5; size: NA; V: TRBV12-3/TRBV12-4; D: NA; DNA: TGTGCCAGCAGTCAGTCAGGGAACCCAGAGTCCCAGTACTTC; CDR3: CASSQSGNPESQYF
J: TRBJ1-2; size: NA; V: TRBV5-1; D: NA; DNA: TGCGCCAGCAGCCTGATTGGGGGTTCCAACTATGGCTACACCTTC; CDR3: CASSLIGGSNYGYTF
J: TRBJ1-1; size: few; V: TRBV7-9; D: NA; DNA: TGTGCCAGCAGCTCCACGTCGGGGAACACTGAAGCTTTCTTT; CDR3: CASSSTSGNTEAFF
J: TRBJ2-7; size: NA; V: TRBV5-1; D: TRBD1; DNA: TGCGCCAGCAGCTTGGACGGGACAGGGGCGAGAGAGCAGTACTTC; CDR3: CASSLDGTGAREQYF
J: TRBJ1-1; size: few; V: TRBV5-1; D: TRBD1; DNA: TGCGCCAGCAGCTTGGGCACAGGGGGCGAAGCTTTCTTT; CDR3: CASSLGTGGEAFF
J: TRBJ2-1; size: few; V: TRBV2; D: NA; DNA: TGTGCCAGCAGTGAAGCGGCCAAGACAACGCAGTTCTTC; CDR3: CASSEAAKTTQFF
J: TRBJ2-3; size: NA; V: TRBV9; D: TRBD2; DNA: TGTGCCAGCAGCTCAACCGGGGGGGGCTTCACAGATACGCAGTATTTT; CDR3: CASSSTGGGFTDTQYF
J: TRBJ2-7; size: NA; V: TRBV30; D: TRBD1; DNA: TGTGCCTGGAGCTTGGACAGGAGCCGTGTGGAGCAGTACTTC; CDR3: CAWSLDRSRVEQYF
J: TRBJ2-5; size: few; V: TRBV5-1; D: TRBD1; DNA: TGCGCCAGCAGCCTCGAGTTAGGGGACAGGGGGAAAGAGACCCAGTACTTC; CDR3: CASSLELGDRGKETQYF
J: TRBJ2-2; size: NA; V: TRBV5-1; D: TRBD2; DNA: TGCGCCAGCAGCCTGACTAGCGGGTCCGGCACCGGGGAGCTGTTTTTT; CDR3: CASSLTSGSGTGELFF
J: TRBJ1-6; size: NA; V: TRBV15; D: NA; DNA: TGTGCCACCAGCAGAGAACCGGGAAGGGATAATTCACCCCTCCACTTT; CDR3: CATSREPGRDNSPLHF
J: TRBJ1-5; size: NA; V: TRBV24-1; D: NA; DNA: TGTGCCACCAGCCCCCGGGACATCAATCAGCCCCAGCATTTT; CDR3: CATSPRDINQPQHF
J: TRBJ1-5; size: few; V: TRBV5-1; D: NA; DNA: TGCGCCAGCAGCTTGGAAGGGGCCGGTCAGCCCCAGCATTTT; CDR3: CASSLEGAGQPQHF